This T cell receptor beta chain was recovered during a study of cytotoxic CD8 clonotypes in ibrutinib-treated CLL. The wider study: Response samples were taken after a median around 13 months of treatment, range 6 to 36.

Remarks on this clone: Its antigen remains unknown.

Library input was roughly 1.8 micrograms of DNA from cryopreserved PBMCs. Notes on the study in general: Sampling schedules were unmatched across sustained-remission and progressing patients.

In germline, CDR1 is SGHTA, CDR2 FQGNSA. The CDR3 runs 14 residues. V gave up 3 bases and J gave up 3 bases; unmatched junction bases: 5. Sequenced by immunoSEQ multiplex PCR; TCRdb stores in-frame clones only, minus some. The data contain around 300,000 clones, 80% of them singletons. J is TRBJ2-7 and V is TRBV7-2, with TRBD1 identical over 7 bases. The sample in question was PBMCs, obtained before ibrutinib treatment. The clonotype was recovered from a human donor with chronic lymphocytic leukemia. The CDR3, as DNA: TGTGCCAGCAGCTTTTCACAGGGGAACTACGAGCAGTACTTC. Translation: CASSFSQGNYEQYF.